A selection of T cell receptor beta chains follows, all from one sample in a study of T-cell reconstitution after alpha-beta-depleted transplantation in children. TCRdb redid the calling of the PCR reads with MiXCR, one entry per CDR3 protein. The sample has around 300,000 distinct CDR3 sequences; 10% are singletons. Sequencing used PBMCs, obtained before TCRalphabeta/CD19-depleted stem cell transplant. These TCRs come from a boy under two years old with acute myeloid leukemia, due to receive a stem cell transplant. The conserved cysteine and the conserved F or W are not part of the CDR3 here. The D gene is left open where the match is weak.

V: TRBV7-2; J: TRBJ1-4; D: .; CDR3: ASSYSRRGEKLF
V: TRBV25-1; J: TRBJ1-1; D: TRBD1; CDR3: ASKLQGTTEAF
V: TRBV12-5; J: TRBJ2-7; D: .; CDR3: ASGLAYEQY
V: TRBV5-5; J: TRBJ1-5; D: .; CDR3: ASSLLGVTQPQH
V: TRBV24-1; J: TRBJ2-3; D: .; CDR3: ATSDWPSLDRDTQY
V: TRBV7-2; J: TRBJ1-2; D: .; CDR3: ASSLVLGYT
V: TRBV20-1; J: TRBJ2-7; D: TRBD2; CDR3: SGIAGRNEQY
V: TRBV12-3/TRBV12-4; J: TRBJ2-2; D: .; CDR3: ASSLVSGELF
V: TRBV6-5; J: TRBJ1-5; D: .; CDR3: ASHGWRGNQPQH
V: TRBV14; J: TRBJ1-6; D: .; CDR3: ASTNDVYNSPLH
V: TRBV19; J: TRBJ2-7; D: .; CDR3: ASSTRRGSAYEQY